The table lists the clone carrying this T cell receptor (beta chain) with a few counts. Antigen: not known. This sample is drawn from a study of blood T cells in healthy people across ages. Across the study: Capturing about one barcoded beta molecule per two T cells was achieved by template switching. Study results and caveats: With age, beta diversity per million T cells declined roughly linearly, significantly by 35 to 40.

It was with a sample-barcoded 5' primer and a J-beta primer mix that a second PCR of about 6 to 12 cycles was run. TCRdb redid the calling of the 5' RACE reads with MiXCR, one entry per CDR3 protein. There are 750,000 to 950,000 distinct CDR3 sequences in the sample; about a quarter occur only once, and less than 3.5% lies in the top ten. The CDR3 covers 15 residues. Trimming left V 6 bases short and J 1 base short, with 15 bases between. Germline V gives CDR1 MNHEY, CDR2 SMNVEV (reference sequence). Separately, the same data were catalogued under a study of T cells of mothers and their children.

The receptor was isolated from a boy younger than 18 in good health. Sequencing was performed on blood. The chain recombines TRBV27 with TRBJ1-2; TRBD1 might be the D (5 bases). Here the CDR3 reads CASRPYRDLNYGYTF. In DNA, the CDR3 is TGTGCCAGCAGACCCTATAGGGACCTTAACTATGGCTACACCTTC.